The 30 T cell receptor beta chains listed next were all sequenced from one sample in a study of blood T cell repertoires in COVID-19. Clones were sequenced by immunoSEQ multiplex PCR, and TCRdb holds only the in-frame ones, with some missing. Here the sample spans about 150,000 clones, over 80% being singletons. Sequencing was carried out using peripheral blood. These receptors came from a man aged 80 or over with acute or convalescent COVID-19.

The chain employs TRBV6-1 and TRBJ2-3; D unclear. CDR3 size: 15 residues. Trimming took 2 bases from V and 2 from J, leaving 11 bases between them. Germline V gene lookup returns CDR1 MNHNS and CDR2 SASEGT. For the CDR3, the DNA is TGTGCCAGCAGTGAATTGGGCTGGGTCACAGATACGCAGTATTTT. It yields the protein CASSELGWVTDTQYF.

This chain uses TRBV7-2 with TRBJ1-3; no reliable D call. The CDR3 has 14 residues. The ends were cut back, 2 bases at V and 0 bases at J, with 5 bases in the middle. CDR1 is SGHTA and CDR2 is FQGNSA in the germline V gene. For the CDR3, the DNA is TGTGCCAGCAGCTTAAGTAGCTCTGGAAACACCATATATTTT. Its translation is CASSLSSSGNTIYF.

The gene calls are TRBV2 and TRBJ1-4; 12 bases line up with TRBD1. This CDR3 spans 15 amino acids. Per the germline V gene, CDR1 is SNHLY and CDR2 is FYNNEI. J gave up 3 bases and V 6 bases, and 2 bases lay outside the gene matches. CDR3 amino acids: CASRGQGASNEKLFF. The CDR3 nucleotides are TGTGCCAGCAGGGGACAGGGGGCCTCTAATGAAAAACTGTTTTTT.

The chain uses TRBV5-1 and TRBJ2-1; tentatively, D is TRBD2 (6 bases). Trimming took 0 bases from V and 2 from J, leaving 12 bases between them. The CDR3 sequence is 16 residues long. Germline CDR1 and CDR2: SGHRS and YFSETQ. The CDR3 DNA reads as TGCGCCAGCAGCTTGGTTAGCCCGGGGGCCTACAATGAGCAGTTCTTC. Translating gives CASSLVSPGAYNEQFF.

The chain is built from TRBV6-5 and TRBJ1-4; tentatively, D is TRBD1 (5 bases). The germline V and J ends were trimmed by 6 bases and 1 base, with 6 bases remaining between them. CDR3 length: 13 residues. Germline V gene data show CDR1 as MNHEY and CDR2 as SVGAGI. In DNA, the CDR3 is TGTGCCAGCAGCAGGGAAACTAATGAAAAACTGTTTTTT. This sequence encodes CASSRETNEKLFF.

This chain joins TRBV28 and TRBJ1-3; 7 bases align to TRBD1. There are 15 residues in the CDR3. Unmatched junction bases numbered 7, after V lost 2 bases and J lost 6 bases. Germline CDR1 is MDHEN and CDR2 is SYDVKM. This chain's CDR3 is CASSLGQGVKNTIYF. For the CDR3, the DNA is TGTGCCAGCAGTTTAGGCCAGGGGGTGAAAAACACCATATATTTT.

V is TRBV7-8 and J is TRBJ2-1, with D possibly TRBD2 on 6 matching bases. The germline CDR1 and CDR2 sequences are SGHVS and FQNEAQ. This CDR3 is 14 amino acids long. With 3 bases removed from V and 8 bases from J, the gap between germline ends came to 14 bases. Here the CDR3 DNA reads TGTGCCAGCAGCTTCGCCGGGAGAACGGATGAGCAGTTCTTC. Amino acids: CASSFAGRTDEQFF.

This chain joins TRBV7-8 and TRBJ2-1; TRBD2 matches 14 bases. CDR3 length: 17 residues. CDR1 SGHVS and CDR2 FQNEAQ come from the germline V gene. Trimming cost V 0 bases and J 9 bases; bases outside gene matches: 7. CDR3 nucleotide sequence: TGTGCCAGCAGCTTAGCGGCGGGGACTAGCGGGAGACCTGAGCAGTTCTTC. It encodes CASSLAAGTSGRPEQFF.

This clone is a singleton in its sample. The chain carries TRBV7-9 and TRBJ1-1; no clear D gene. Germline CDR1 reads SEHNR; CDR2 reads FQNEAQ (reference sequence). V was cut by 3 bases and J by 0 bases, with 5 bases left in between. CDR3 size: 13 residues. CDR3 in DNA: TGTGCCAGCAGCTTTCAGGTGAACACTGAAGCTTTCTTT. Translating gives CASSFQVNTEAFF.

The chain is built from TRBV30 and TRBJ1-2; D unclear. With 1 base removed from V and 5 bases from J, the gap between germline ends came to 8 bases. CDR3 size: 12 residues. CDR1 and CDR2 from the germline V gene are GTSNPN and SVGIG (reference sequence). CDR3 DNA sequence: TGTGCCTGGAGTGACAGTGGGTATGGCTACACCTTC. Amino acid sequence: CAWSDSGYGYTF.

The chain has TRBV3-1 (or the pseudogene TRBV3-2) and TRBJ1-3; the D gene is possibly TRBD1 (5 bases). This CDR3 region has 14 residues. CDR1 is LGHDT and CDR2 is YNNKEL in the germline V gene (reference sequence). The V and J ends lost 4 bases and 5 bases respectively, with 12 bases between them. This CDR3 is CASSLRQRRNTIYF. The CDR3 bases are TGTGCCAGCAGCCTAAGACAGAGACGAAACACCATATATTTT.

The V gene is TRBV12-3 or TRBV12-4, the J gene TRBJ2-2; maybe TRBD1 (5 bases). CDR3 length: 13 amino acids. Trimming removed 7 bases from V and 4 bases from J, with 10 bases in between. The CDR3 DNA reads as TGTGCCAGCACCGCAAGGGGCACCGGGGAGCTGTTTTTT. Encoded protein: CASTARGTGELFF.

V is TRBV29-1 and J is TRBJ2-1; 9 bases map to TRBD2. The CDR3 length is 15 residues. CDR1 and CDR2 from the germline V gene are SQVTM and ANQGSEA. V was pared by 5 bases and J by 3 bases, with 8 bases of the junction left unmatched. The CDR3 coding sequence is TGCAGCGTTCAGACTAGCGGAAGAGTCTACAATGAGCAGTTCTTC. This codes for CSVQTSGRVYNEQFF.

This clone was recorded once. This rearrangement joins TRBV28 to TRBJ1-2, with 9 bases lining up with TRBD1. There are 14 residues in the CDR3. J lost 7 bases, V lost 5 bases, and 8 bases had no gene match. CDR1 is MDHEN and CDR2 is SYDVKM in the germline V gene. The CDR3 spells CASSAITGGGGYTF. In DNA form, the CDR3 reads TGTGCCAGCAGTGCAATAACAGGGGGCGGTGGCTACACCTTC.

J is TRBJ2-1 and V is TRBV3-1 (or the pseudogene TRBV3-2); 8 bases line up with TRBD2. Germline CDR1 is LGHDT and CDR2 is YNNKEL (reference sequence). V lost 3 bases, J lost 3 bases, and 7 bases stayed unmatched. The CDR3 is made up of 16 amino acids. CDR3 nucleotides: TGTGCCAGCAGCCACCGGGGGAGCGGGAGCTACAATGAGCAGTTCTTC. This translates into CASSHRGSGSYNEQFF.

V is TRBV6-5 and J is TRBJ2-3; 8 bases fit TRBD2. Germline assignment: CDR1 MNHEY and CDR2 SVGAGI. V gave up 4 bases and J gave up 0 bases; unmatched junction bases: 3. The CDR3 totals 15 residues. CDR3 amino acids: CASSSPSGSTDTQYF. The CDR3 DNA is TGTGCCAGCAGTTCCCCTAGCGGGAGCACAGATACGCAGTATTTT.

The chain links TRBV7-2 to TRBJ2-7; D call uncertain. Germline V gene data show CDR1 as SGHTA and CDR2 as FQGNSA. V was shortened by 7 bases and J by 3 bases, with 13 bases between the two germline ends. The CDR3 has 13 residues. CDR3 in amino acids: CASTTTLFYEQYF. The DNA for the CDR3 is TGTGCCAGCACCACCACTCTATTCTACGAGCAGTACTTC.

J is TRBJ2-7 and V is TRBV7-2; TRBD2 matches at 9 bases. The germline CDR1 and CDR2 sequences are SGHTA and FQGNSA. The CDR3 sequence is 14 residues long. V gave up 5 bases and J gave up 2 bases; unmatched junction bases: 4. CDR3 DNA sequence: TGTGCCAGCAGCCGGGCGGGAGGGCCCTACGAGCAGTACTTC. This encodes CASSRAGGPYEQYF.

The gene calls are TRBV29-1 and TRBJ2-1; 7 bases are shared with TRBD2. The CDR3 is made up of 16 amino acids. The germline gives CDR1 SQVTM, CDR2 ANQGSEA. With V trimmed by 1 base and J by 7 bases, 13 bases remained unmatched. CDR3 region: CSVEAVGRERRNEQFF. CDR3 DNA: TGCAGCGTTGAAGCGGTCGGGCGGGAGAGGAGGAATGAGCAGTTCTTC.

The chain combines TRBV29-1 with TRBJ1-1; D not resolved. This CDR3 contains 13 residues. Germline V gives CDR1 SQVTM, CDR2 ANQGSEA. V was clipped by 4 bases and J by 5 bases, with 14 bases between them. As DNA, the CDR3 is TGCAGCGTTGTACGACATAGCGGGACTGAAGCTTTCTTT. Its translation: CSVVRHSGTEAFF. Drawing the rest from reference TRBV29-1 and TRBJ1-1, the complete variable domain is SAVISQKPSRDICQRGTSLTIQCQVDSQVTMMFWYRQQPGQSLTLIATANQGSEATYESGFVIDKFPISRPNLTFSTLTVSNMSPEDSSIYLCSVVRHSGTEAFFGQGTRLTVV.

The chain carries TRBV7-9 and TRBJ2-1; TRBD2 aligns across 11 bases. This CDR3 has 16 residues. Trimming removed 5 bases from V and 6 bases from J; junction bases left unmatched: 9. Germline loops: CDR1 SEHNR, CDR2 FQNEAQ (reference sequence). CDR3 DNA sequence: TGTGCCAGCAGCCCCCATGGGACTAGCGGAGGCAATGAGCAGTTCTTC. Protein: CASSPHGTSGGNEQFF.

The rearrangement joins TRBV7-3 to TRBJ2-3, with D tentatively TRBD1 (5 bases). CDR3 length: 15 amino acids. Trimming left V 1 base short and J 1 base short, with 9 bases between. The V gene's germline CDR1 is SGHTA and CDR2 FQGTGA. CDR3 nucleotide sequence: TGTGCCAGCAGCTTAAGTAGGGGTCGCACAGATACGCAGTATTTT. Protein product: CASSLSRGRTDTQYF. The variable domain in full, with the rest retrieved from reference TRBV7-3 and TRBJ2-3, is GAGVSQTPSNKVTEKGKYVELRCDPISGHTALYWYRQSLGQGPEFLIYFQGTGAADDSGLPNDRFFAVRPEGSVSTLKIQRTERGDSAVYLCASSLSRGRTDTQYFGPGTRLTVL.

In its sample, this clone was seen once. This chain connects TRBV27 to TRBJ2-2, with TRBD2 matching 8 bases. CDR3 length: 17 amino acids. Germline CDR1 reads MNHEY; CDR2 reads SMNVEV (reference sequence). The V segment lost 5 bases and the J segment 1 base; nucleotides outside the gene matches: 9. Written as DNA, the CDR3 is TGTGCCAGCAGTCGGGGAGTTGCGGGGGGGAACACCGGGGAGCTGTTTTTT. Translation: CASSRGVAGGNTGELFF.

The V call is TRBV5-1, the J call TRBJ2-3, with TRBD1 matching over 7 bases. The germline V gene has CDR1 SGHRS and CDR2 YFSETQ. J was trimmed by 1 base and V by 0 bases; bases with no gene match: 2. The CDR3 is made up of 15 amino acids. CDR3 loop: CASSLVGQGTDTQYF. As DNA, the CDR3 is TGCGCCAGCAGCTTGGTTGGACAGGGCACAGATACGCAGTATTTT.

The chain has TRBV4-2 and TRBJ2-3; no firm D call. CDR1 and CDR2 from the germline V gene are LGHNA and YNFKEQ. The CDR3 covers 13 residues. V dropped 0 bases and J dropped 10 bases, with 11 bases sitting between them. CDR3: CASSQDSGQAQYF. The DNA of the CDR3 is TGTGCCAGCAGCCAAGATTCTGGGCAGGCGCAGTATTTT.

This chain joins TRBV7-3 and TRBJ1-1; unclear D gene. Trimming removed 3 bases from V and 4 bases from J, with 9 bases in between. Germline CDR1 is SGHTA and CDR2 is FQGTGA. The length of the CDR3 is 13 residues. The CDR3 spells CASSFSLSTEAFF. The CDR3 bases are TGTGCCAGCAGCTTCTCTCTGAGCACTGAAGCTTTCTTT.

This sequence joins TRBV6-1 and TRBJ2-4; D may be TRBD2 (5 bases). Trimming shortened V by 1 base and J by 3 bases, and 10 bases separated the two germline ends. This CDR3 spans 15 amino acids. Germline CDR1 MNHNS, CDR2 SASEGT. The CDR3, as DNA: TGTGCCAGCAGTGAAGGAGGGTTAGGCAAAAACATTCAGTACTTC. This codes for CASSEGGLGKNIQYF.

The chain uses TRBV7-3 and TRBJ1-1; D not resolved. V was clipped by 1 base and J by 1 base, with 4 bases between them. Looked up from germline, CDR1 is SGHTA and CDR2 is FQGTGA. The CDR3 covers 13 residues. The CDR3 nucleotides are TGTGCCAGCAGCTTAAACGGGAACACTGAAGCTTTCTTT. It yields the protein CASSLNGNTEAFF.

The chain links TRBV7-2 to TRBJ2-3, with 7 bases aligning to TRBD1. Germline loops: CDR1 SGHTA, CDR2 FQGNSA. V trimming: 5 bases; J trimming: 0 bases; junction bases outside the gene matches: 8. The CDR3 length is 16 residues. CDR3 residues: CASSKGTERSTDTQYF. CDR3 sequence (DNA): TGTGCCAGCAGCAAAGGGACAGAACGTAGCACAGATACGCAGTATTTT.

The chain joins TRBV6-1 to TRBJ1-3; D not resolved. Germline V gene sequence: CDR1 MNHNS, CDR2 SASEGT. V shed 3 bases and J shed 0 bases, with 9 bases lying between them. The CDR3 length is 15 residues. The CDR3: CASSELSHSGNTIYF. As DNA, the CDR3 is TGTGCCAGCAGTGAGCTTAGCCACTCTGGAAACACCATATATTTT.